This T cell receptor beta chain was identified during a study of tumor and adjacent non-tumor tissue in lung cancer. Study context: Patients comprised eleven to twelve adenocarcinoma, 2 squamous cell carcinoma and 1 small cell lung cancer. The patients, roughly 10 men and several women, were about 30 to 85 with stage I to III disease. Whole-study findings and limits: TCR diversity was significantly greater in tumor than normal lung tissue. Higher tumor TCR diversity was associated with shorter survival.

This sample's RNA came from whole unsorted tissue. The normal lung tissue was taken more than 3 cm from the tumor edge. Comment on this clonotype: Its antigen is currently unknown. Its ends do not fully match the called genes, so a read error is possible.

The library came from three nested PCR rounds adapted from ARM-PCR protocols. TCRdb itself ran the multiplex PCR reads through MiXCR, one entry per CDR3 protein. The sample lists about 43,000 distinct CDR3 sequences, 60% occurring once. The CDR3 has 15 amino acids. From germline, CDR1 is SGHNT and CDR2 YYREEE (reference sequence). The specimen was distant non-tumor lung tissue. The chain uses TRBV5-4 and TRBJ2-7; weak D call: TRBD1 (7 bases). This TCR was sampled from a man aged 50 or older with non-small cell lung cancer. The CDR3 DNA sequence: TGTGCCGGCAGCTTGTGGCGGGACAGCTCCTACAAGCAGTACTTC. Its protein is CAGSLWRDSSYKQYF.